The 25 T cell receptor beta chains in this list originate from one sample, sequenced in a study of OX40 agonist ivuxolimab in advanced cancers. Profiling relied on immunoSEQ multiplex PCR, and the TCRdb table lists in-frame clones only, not all of them. This sample yields around 90,000 clones, of which around 86% are seen a single time; more than 0.25% belongs to the top ten. Source: CD4+ or CD8+ T cells sorted from blood, taken in a trial of the OX40 agonist ivuxolimab. These receptors all stem from an adult with an advanced solid tumor such as melanoma, head and neck, liver or kidney cancer.

V is TRBV5-1 and J is TRBJ2-1; D is unresolved. V lost 0 bases to trimming and J lost 12 bases, with 7 bases between them. The length of the CDR3 is 11 residues. Germline V lookup: CDR1 SGHRS, CDR2 YFSETQ. The CDR3 coding sequence is TGCGCCAGCAGCTTGGGTGTTGCGCAGTTCTTC. This gives the protein CASSLGVAQFF.

This chain uses TRBV6-1 with TRBJ2-5; unclear D gene. Germline CDR1 is MNHNS and CDR2 is SASEGT. V gave up 5 bases and J gave up 1 base, with 5 bases separating them. The CDR3 loop spans 12 amino acids. CDR3 amino acids: CASSSGQETQYF. CDR3 sequence (DNA): TGTGCCAGCAGTTCGGGCCAAGAGACCCAGTACTTC.

This chain connects TRBV15 to TRBJ2-1, with 8 bases aligning to TRBD2. The CDR3 runs to 14 residues. V dropped 0 bases and J dropped 9; count of bases not matched to a gene: 4. Germline V gives CDR1 LNHNV, CDR2 YYDKDF (reference sequence). CDR3 in amino acids: CATSRDLGGGEQFF. The CDR3 DNA is TGTGCCACCAGCAGAGATCTCGGGGGGGGTGAGCAGTTCTTC.

The rearrangement uses TRBV10-3 and TRBJ1-1; 8 bases are a match to TRBD1. The CDR3 totals 14 residues. Unmatched junction bases numbered 10, after V lost 6 bases and J lost 7 bases. Germline V gene data show CDR1 as ENHRY and CDR2 as SYGVKD. CDR3 nucleotides: TGTGCCATCAGCCCTGAACCCGACAGGGGTGAAGCTTTCTTT. Its translation is CAISPEPDRGEAFF.

J is TRBJ2-1 and V is TRBV29-1; perhaps TRBD1 as D (5 bases). Trimming left V 4 bases short and J 4 bases short, with 11 bases between. Germline values: CDR1 SQVTM, CDR2 ANQGSEA. This CDR3 comprises 13 residues. In nucleotides, the CDR3 is TGCAGCGTTGGAGGACACCTTTACAATGAGCAGTTCTTC. It specifies CSVGGHLYNEQFF.

The J gene is TRBJ2-5, the V gene TRBV27, with no clear D. V dropped 5 bases and J dropped 1 base, with 5 bases sitting between them. The CDR3 has 12 residues. Germline V gene lookup returns CDR1 MNHEY and CDR2 SMNVEV (reference sequence). CDR3 residues: CASSLTQETQYF. CDR3 DNA: TGTGCCAGCAGTCTCACCCAAGAGACCCAGTACTTC.

The CDR3 protein is CASSARDSKGTQYF. CDR3 sequence (DNA): TGTGCCAGCAGTGCCCGGGACTCCAAGGGGACCCAGTACTTC. The chain couples TRBV2 to TRBJ2-5; tentatively, D is TRBD2 (6 bases). Per germline, CDR1 SNHLY and CDR2 FYNNEI. The ends were cut back, 4 bases at V and 7 bases at J, with 16 bases in the middle. The CDR3 has 14 amino acids.

The V call is TRBV5-6, the J call TRBJ1-1; the D is unclear. Trimming cost V 0 bases and J 4 bases, with 4 bases left between them. CDR3 size: 12 residues. Germline-derived CDR1 and CDR2 are SGHDT and YYEEEE. In DNA form, the CDR3 reads TGTGCCAGCAGCTTGGTTGTCACTGAAGCTTTCTTT. Translating it yields CASSLVVTEAFF.

The chain recombines TRBV2 with TRBJ1-1; TRBD1 aligns across 7 bases. Germline V gene sequence: CDR1 SNHLY, CDR2 FYNNEI. The CDR3 runs to 15 residues. Trimming cost V 5 bases and J 1 base; bases outside gene matches: 7. The chain's CDR3 is CASSRQGGGNTEAFF. The DNA for the CDR3 is TGTGCCAGCAGTAGACAGGGAGGGGGGAACACTGAAGCTTTCTTT. Together with reference TRBV2 and TRBJ1-1, the CDR3 gives the full variable domain: EPEVTQTPSHQVTQMGQEVILRCVPISNHLYFYWYRQILGQKVEFLVSFYNNEISEKSEIFDDQFSVERPDGSNFTLKIRSTKLEDSAMYFCASSRQGGGNTEAFFGQGTRLTVV.

This chain links TRBV10-3 with TRBJ1-5; D uncertain. Germline V gene lookup returns CDR1 ENHRY and CDR2 SYGVKD. V gave up 6 bases and J gave up 0 bases, with 9 bases separating them. CDR3 length: 14 residues. CDR3 bases: TGTGCCATCAGCCGTGATTATAGCAATCAGCCCCAGCATTTT. It is translated as CAISRDYSNQPQHF.

This chain connects TRBV7-2 to TRBJ2-5, with 9 bases identical to TRBD2. The CDR3 contains 15 residues. The ends lost 5 bases at V and 0 bases at J; junction bases unmatched: 4. CDR1 is SGHTA and CDR2 is FQGNSA in the germline V gene. The CDR3 sequence is CASSKTSGNQETQYF. The CDR3 nucleotides are TGTGCCAGCAGCAAGACTAGCGGAAACCAAGAGACCCAGTACTTC.

This clone appeared a few times. V and J are TRBV30 and TRBJ1-1, with D uncertain. This CDR3 region has 14 residues. Germline-derived CDR1 and CDR2 are GTSNPN and SVGIG (reference sequence). V was cut by 2 bases and J by 0 bases, with 10 bases left in between. CDR3 coding DNA: TGTGCCTGGAGTAGGGCAGGAATGAACACTGAAGCTTTCTTT. It yields the protein CAWSRAGMNTEAFF. The full variable domain, completed using reference TRBV30 and TRBJ1-1, is SQTIHQWPATLVQPVGSPLSLECTVEGTSNPNLYWYRQAAGRGLQLLFYSVGIGQISSEVPQNLSASRPQDRQFILSSKKLLLSDSGFYLCAWSRAGMNTEAFFGQGTRLTVV.

This chain uses TRBV27 with TRBJ2-1; 9 bases are a match to TRBD1. There are 17 residues in the CDR3. V gave up 6 bases and J gave up 4 bases; unmatched junction bases: 13. Germline V gene sequence: CDR1 MNHEY, CDR2 SMNVEV (reference sequence). CDR3 amino acids: CASRASRDREWYNEQFF. Here the CDR3 DNA reads TGTGCCAGCAGAGCGTCCCGGGACAGGGAATGGTACAATGAGCAGTTCTTC.

The table lists this clone with a count of one. The J gene is TRBJ2-7, the V gene TRBV29-1, with a weak D call TRBD2 (5 bases). The CDR3 runs to 11 residues. Trimming took 4 bases from V and 3 from J, leaving 7 bases between them. Germline V gene sequence: CDR1 SQVTM, CDR2 ANQGSEA. The CDR3 protein is CSVGGIYEQYF. The CDR3 DNA follows: TGCAGCGTTGGAGGGATCTACGAGCAGTACTTC.

The gene calls are TRBV4-1 and TRBJ2-3; D tentatively reads TRBD1 or TRBD2 (5 bases each). The V end was cut by 2 bases, the J end by 7 bases, with 16 bases between. The CDR3 is 15 amino acids. CDR1 and CDR2 (germline): MGHRA, YSYEKL. The CDR3 DNA is TGCGCCAGCAGCCAACTGAGGGGCGAGGGTCATACGCAGTATTTT. Amino acids: CASSQLRGEGHTQYF.

The V gene is TRBV7-2, the J gene TRBJ2-2; TRBD1 is a possible D gene (7 bases). V dropped 0 bases and J dropped 4 bases, with 12 bases sitting between them. This CDR3 has 16 amino acids. CDR1 and CDR2 from the germline V gene are SGHTA and FQGNSA. CDR3 nucleotide sequence: TGTGCCAGCAGCTTAGCGCGGCAGGGGGGCACCGGGGAGCTGTTTTTT. Translated, it gives CASSLARQGGTGELFF.

The V gene is TRBV7-2, the J gene TRBJ2-4; D may correspond to TRBD1 or TRBD2 (5 bases each). Germline V gene data show CDR1 as SGHTA and CDR2 as FQGNSA. V was trimmed by 5 bases and J by 2 bases, leaving 13 bases between them. The length of the CDR3 is 15 residues. The CDR3 sequence is CASSRSRDPKNIQYF. The CDR3 DNA follows: TGTGCCAGCAGCCGCTCCCGGGACCCCAAAAACATTCAGTACTTC.

This clone has a single count. The chain combines TRBV4-1 with TRBJ1-4; D remains ambiguous. CDR1 MGHRA and CDR2 YSYEKL come from the germline V gene. V lost 0 bases, J lost 4 bases, and 12 bases lay in between. The CDR3 is made up of 16 amino acids. The CDR3 bases are TGCGCCAGCAGCCAAGATACGGCAGCAAATAATGAAAAACTGTTTTTT. Amino acids: CASSQDTAANNEKLFF.

This chain connects TRBV9 to TRBJ1-6; D remains unclear. Germline CDR1 and CDR2: SGDLS and YYNGEE. V was clipped by 0 bases and J by 2 bases, with 12 bases between them. The CDR3 length is 17 residues. CDR3 sequence: CASSVARSGTYNSPLHF. CDR3 bases: TGTGCCAGCAGCGTAGCCAGGTCTGGCACCTATAATTCACCCCTCCACTTT.

The chain joins TRBV7-6 to TRBJ2-3; a weak D match, TRBD2 (6 bases). The CDR3 covers 15 residues. Trimming removed 5 bases from V and 6 bases from J, with 18 bases in between. Germline V lookup: CDR1 SGHVS, CDR2 FNYEAQ. DNA of the CDR3: TGTGCCAGCAGCCCTTTCGGGGGAAAAACGGATACGCAGTATTTT. Residues: CASSPFGGKTDTQYF.

The chain has TRBV11-2 and TRBJ2-7, with D possibly being TRBD2 (6 bases). This CDR3 spans 16 amino acids. CDR1 is SGHAT and CDR2 is FQNNGV in the germline V gene. V gave up 2 bases and J gave up 2 bases, with 16 bases separating them. The CDR3 spells CASSLRGAGRTYEQYF. The CDR3 nucleotides read TGTGCCAGCAGCTTAAGAGGGGCGGGGAGAACCTACGAGCAGTACTTC.

This rearrangement joins TRBV19 to TRBJ2-7; the D gene is possibly TRBD2 (5 bases). V lost 7 bases and J lost 3, with 13 bases in between. The germline CDR1 and CDR2 sequences are LNHDA and SQIVND (reference sequence). The CDR3 has 13 amino acids. The CDR3 loop reads CASMPFGSYEQYF. CDR3 nucleotide sequence: TGTGCCAGTATGCCCTTTGGGAGCTACGAGCAGTACTTC.

As for this clone: One junction end disagrees with the germline gene, perhaps due to a read error. The chain has TRBV5-1 and TRBJ2-5, with 11 nucleotides matching TRBD1. CDR3 size: 15 residues. Germline CDR1 is SGHRS and CDR2 is YFSETQ. The CDR3 reads CASSAEGTGGSPGDF. Here the CDR3 DNA reads TGCGCCAGCAGCGCTGAGGGGACAGGGGGTTCACCCGGGGACTTC.

V is TRBV2 and J is TRBJ1-1; D uncertain. The CDR3 length is 13 residues. CDR1 and CDR2 (germline): SNHLY, FYNNEI. Trimming left V 10 bases short and J 1 base short, with 13 bases between. CDR3 protein: CATARLQNTEAFF. The CDR3 nucleotides are TGTGCCACCGCCCGTTTACAGAACACTGAAGCTTTCTTT.

The V gene is TRBV18, the J gene TRBJ2-3; D unclear. Germline CDR1 KGHSH, CDR2 LQKENI. V lost 0 bases and J 1 base, leaving 5 bases between the germline ends. The CDR3 sequence is 14 residues long. CDR3 bases: TGTGCCAGCTCACCACCCCAACGCACAGATACGCAGTATTTT. Translated: CASSPPQRTDTQYF.